A single sample is the source of the 8 T cell receptor beta chains below, sequenced in a study of response to subunit inactivated influenza vaccine listed by TCRdb under 2018. The library was made by RT-PCR. Sequencing took place on an Illumina HiSeq 2500. The public reads were reprocessed in TCRdb via fastp at Q25 and MiXCR, keeping in-frame beta chains. Rows merge per CDR3 protein into single entries with the most common DNA and genes. Here the sample has around 790,000 distinct CDR3 sequences; 21% occur a single time. The ten largest clonotypes hold roughly 10% of the sample. The sample here was PBMCs from blood, taken around 5 days after vaccination. The receptors stem from a man in his fifties who received an inactivated influenza vaccine. Donor details come from another sample of the same person, matched by shared clones.

About this clonotype itself: At one boundary the junction diverges from the germline segment, which might be a read error. The V call is TRBV10-3, the J call TRBJ2-7, with D unclear. The CDR3 is made up of 12 amino acids. The germline CDR1 and CDR2 sequences are ENHRY and SYGVKD. The CDR3 sequence: CAISEMGYVQYF. The DNA for the CDR3 is TGTGCCATCAGTGAAATGGGCTACGTGCAGTACTTC.

The V call is TRBV9, the J call TRBJ1-1; the match to TRBD1 covers 10 bases. J was trimmed by 4 bases and V by 3 bases; bases with no gene match: 6. Germline V lookup: CDR1 SGDLS, CDR2 YYNGEE. The CDR3 runs 15 residues. The CDR3 DNA is TGTGCCAGCAGCGCAGACAGGGGGCCGGGCACTGAAGCTTTCTTT. Translating gives CASSADRGPGTEAFF.

This clonotype was seen a few times. The J gene is TRBJ1-6, the V gene TRBV10-3, with D perhaps matching TRBD1 (5 bases). The ends were cut back, 8 bases at V and 8 bases at J, with 16 bases in the middle. CDR1 ENHRY and CDR2 SYGVKD come from the germline V gene. The CDR3 totals 14 residues. In DNA form, the CDR3 reads TGTGCCATCTCACCAGGGAGATTGGATTCACCCCTCCACTTT. This gives the protein CAISPGRLDSPLHF.

This clonotype was found many times. The V gene is TRBV4-2, the J gene TRBJ2-2; 8 bases match TRBD2. Germline V gene sequence: CDR1 LGHNA, CDR2 YNFKEQ. V dropped 4 bases and J dropped 5; count of bases not matched to a gene: 9. The CDR3 consists of 16 residues. The CDR3: CASSPASGRVTGELFF. The CDR3 region has the DNA TGTGCCAGCAGCCCGGCCTCCGGGAGGGTAACCGGGGAGCTGTTTTTT.

This clonotype has only a few counts. This chain links TRBV11-2 with TRBJ2-5, with a possible D match to TRBD1 (5 bases). CDR3 length: 17 amino acids. Looked up from germline, CDR1 is SGHAT and CDR2 is FQNNGV. The V end lost 2 bases, the J end lost 5 bases, and 21 bases lay between the germline ends. The CDR3 here is CASSLFFGKQGGETQYF. The DNA of the CDR3 is TGTGCCAGCAGCTTATTTTTCGGCAAGCAGGGTGGGGAGACCCAGTACTTC.

The V call is TRBV18, the J call TRBJ2-4; D gene ambiguous. The V gene lost 5 bases and the J gene lost 0 bases, with 8 bases spanning the gap. This CDR3 is 14 amino acids long. In germline, CDR1 is KGHSH, CDR2 LQKENI. The CDR3 DNA follows: TGTGCCAGCTCAAATGACAAAGCCAAAAACATTCAGTACTTC. Protein product: CASSNDKAKNIQYF.

This chain connects TRBV20-1 to TRBJ2-1, with 7 bases fitting TRBD2. Germline trimming cut 2 bases from V and 0 bases from J; bases unmatched to any gene: 10. This CDR3 contains 17 residues. The germline V gene encodes CDR1 DFQATT and CDR2 SNEGSKA (reference sequence). The CDR3 loop reads CSARRNLAVSSYNEQFF. The DNA of the CDR3 is TGCAGTGCTAGACGTAACCTAGCGGTGAGCTCCTACAATGAGCAGTTCTTC.

V and J are TRBV7-2 and TRBJ2-1; D may be TRBD2 (7 bases). CDR3 length: 12 amino acids. Trimming pared 4 bases from V and 14 bases from J, leaving 15 bases between. The germline V gene has CDR1 SGHTA and CDR2 FQGNSA. DNA of the CDR3: TGTGCCAGCAGCTGGCGGGGGCGGGAGAAGTTCTTC. Its translation is CASSWRGREKFF.